In its sample, the clone carrying this T cell receptor beta chain was seen a few times. What it binds is unknown. The data were taken from a study of identical twins. Study-level points and caveats: The more abundant beta clonotypes in cord blood had fewer insertions, and memory repertoires did not show this. Twins shared beta out-of-frame sequences in excess, but this excess was weaker.

Unique molecular identifiers were present on the cDNA, and a universal primer site came from template switching. TCRdb used MiXCR to reprocess the 5' RACE reads, holding one entry per CDR3 protein. The table lists about 890,000 distinct CDR3 sequences, around an eighth of them singletons, with under 2% in the top ten. This CDR3 region has 14 residues. The germline V gene encodes CDR1 DFQATT and CDR2 SNEGSKA (reference sequence). V lost 2 bases, J lost 6 bases, and 14 bases lay in between. The same sample was also studied in work on yellow fever vaccine responses in identical twins.

Sequencing input: PBMCs. The J gene is TRBJ2-4, the V gene TRBV20-1; no definite D call. This clonotype originated in a young woman in good health. DNA of the CDR3: TGCAGTGCTAGACGTTCTTTCGGAAGAAACATTCAGTACTTC. This translates into CSARRSFGRNIQYF.